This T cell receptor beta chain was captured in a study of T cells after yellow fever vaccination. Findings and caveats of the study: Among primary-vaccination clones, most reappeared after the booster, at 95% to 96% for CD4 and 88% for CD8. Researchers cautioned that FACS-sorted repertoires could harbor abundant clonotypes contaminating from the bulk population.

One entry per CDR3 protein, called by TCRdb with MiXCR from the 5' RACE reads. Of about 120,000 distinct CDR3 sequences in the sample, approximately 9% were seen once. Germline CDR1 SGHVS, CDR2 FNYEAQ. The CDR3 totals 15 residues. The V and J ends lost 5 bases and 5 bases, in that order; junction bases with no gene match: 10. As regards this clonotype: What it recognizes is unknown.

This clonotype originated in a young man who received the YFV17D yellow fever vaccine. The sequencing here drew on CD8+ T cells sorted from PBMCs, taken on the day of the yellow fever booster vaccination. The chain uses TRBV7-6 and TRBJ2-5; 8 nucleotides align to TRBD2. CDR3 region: CASSPTRGGWETQYF. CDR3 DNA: TGTGCCAGCAGCCCCACTCGCGGGGGGTGGGAGACCCAGTACTTC.